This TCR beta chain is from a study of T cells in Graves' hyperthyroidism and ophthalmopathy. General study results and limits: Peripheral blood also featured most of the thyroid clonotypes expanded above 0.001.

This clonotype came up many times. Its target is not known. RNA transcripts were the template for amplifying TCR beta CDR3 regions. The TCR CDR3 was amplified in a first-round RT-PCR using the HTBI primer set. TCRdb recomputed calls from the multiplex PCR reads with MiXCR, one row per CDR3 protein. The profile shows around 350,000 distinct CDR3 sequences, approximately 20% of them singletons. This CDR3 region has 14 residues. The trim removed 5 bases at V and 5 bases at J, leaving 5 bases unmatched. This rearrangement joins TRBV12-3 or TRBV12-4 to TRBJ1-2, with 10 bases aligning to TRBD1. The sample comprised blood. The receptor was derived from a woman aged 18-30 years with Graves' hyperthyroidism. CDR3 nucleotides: TGTGCCAGCAGTCCCGGGACAGGGGTTTATGGCTACACCTTC. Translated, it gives CASSPGTGVYGYTF.